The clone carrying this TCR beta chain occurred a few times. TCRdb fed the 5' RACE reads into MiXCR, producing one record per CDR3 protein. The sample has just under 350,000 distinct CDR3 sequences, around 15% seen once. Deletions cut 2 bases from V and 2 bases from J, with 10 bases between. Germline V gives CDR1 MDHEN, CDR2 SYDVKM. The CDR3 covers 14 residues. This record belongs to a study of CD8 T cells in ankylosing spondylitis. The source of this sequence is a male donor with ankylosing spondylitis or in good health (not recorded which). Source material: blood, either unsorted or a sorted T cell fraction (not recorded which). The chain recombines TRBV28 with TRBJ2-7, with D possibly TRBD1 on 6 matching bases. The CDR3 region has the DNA TGTGCCAGCAGTTTACCCGGACAGCCCTACGAGCAGTACTTC. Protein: CASSLPGQPYEQYF.